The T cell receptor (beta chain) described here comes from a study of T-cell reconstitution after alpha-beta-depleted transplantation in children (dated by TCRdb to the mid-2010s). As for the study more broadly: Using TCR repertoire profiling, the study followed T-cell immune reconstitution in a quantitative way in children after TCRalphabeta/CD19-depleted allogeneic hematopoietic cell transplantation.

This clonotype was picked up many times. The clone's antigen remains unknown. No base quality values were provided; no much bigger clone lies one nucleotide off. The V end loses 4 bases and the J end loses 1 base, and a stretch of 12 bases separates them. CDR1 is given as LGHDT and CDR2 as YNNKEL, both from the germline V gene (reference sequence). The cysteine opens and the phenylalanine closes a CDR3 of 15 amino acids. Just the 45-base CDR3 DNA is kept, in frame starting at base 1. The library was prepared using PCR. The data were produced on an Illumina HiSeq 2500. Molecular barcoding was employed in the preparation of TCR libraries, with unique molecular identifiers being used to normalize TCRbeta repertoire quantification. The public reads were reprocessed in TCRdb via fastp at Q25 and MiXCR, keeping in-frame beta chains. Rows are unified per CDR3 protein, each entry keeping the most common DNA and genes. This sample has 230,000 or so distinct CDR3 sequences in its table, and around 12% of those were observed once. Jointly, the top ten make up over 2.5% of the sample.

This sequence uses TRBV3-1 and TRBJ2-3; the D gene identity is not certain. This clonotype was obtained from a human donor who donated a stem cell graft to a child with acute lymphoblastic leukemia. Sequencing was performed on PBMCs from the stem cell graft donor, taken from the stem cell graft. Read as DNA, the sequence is TGTGCCAGCAGCCTCTTCCTGGATGGCACAGATACGCAGTATTTT. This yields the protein CASSLFLDGTDTQYF.